This section outlines one T cell receptor beta chain sequence together with its context. Its specific antigen is unknown. Base quality data are lacking; no much larger clone is found one base away. The donors were some 36 Caucasian individuals from Russia, aged 6 to 90 years, who were systemically healthy. Ten milliliters of peripheral blood were drawn from each donor into EDTA-treated Vacutainer tubes. Ficoll-Paque density-gradient centrifugation was used to isolate PBMCs, with at least 6 million per sample. Trizol reagent was used to extract total RNA from the PBMCs, yielding at least 5.5 micrograms per sample. For every donor, an aliquot of PBMCs went through flow cytometry to measure the percentages of naive CD45RAhigh/CD27high T cells. The CDR3, from cysteine to phenylalanine, totals 13 residues. Only CDR3 DNA remains: 39 bases, in frame from the first base. Taken from the germline V gene, the CDR1 and CDR2 loops are SQVTM and ANQGSEA. V lost 5 bases and J lost 3 bases; the stretch between them is 8 bases long.

These data originate in a study of blood T cells in healthy people across ages (dated by TCRdb to between 2014 and 2016). Regarding the research as a whole: Template switching captured roughly one uniquely barcoded TCR beta cDNA molecule per two T cells in model experiments. The study measured age-related changes in TCR beta repertoire diversity using deep sequencing normalized with unique cDNA molecular identifiers. Four age groups were formed from the donors: young (average about 16 years), middle-aged (approximately 41), aged (62) and long-lived (around 82). To avoid experimental bias, donors of different ages were distributed randomly across sequencing lanes. For two donors (one aged 18 to 29 and one aged 80 or older), the study analyzed two additional independent replicas of 1 million unique cDNA reads from the same blood draw. The paper's findings and limits, for the study overall: Estimates of total diversity based on one million sequenced T cells were considered lower bounds and underestimates. As age increased, observed TCR beta diversity per million T cells dropped in a roughly linear way, and a significant reduction was already evident by age 40. The percentage of naive T cells measured by flow cytometry correlated strongly with observed TCR beta diversity. Bulk unsorted PBMC profiling prevented conclusive comparison of naive and antigen-experienced compartments. Compared with the aged group, the long-lived group had more naive CD4+ T cells, fewer expanded clones and increased TCR diversity, suggesting age selection. Because donor CMV infection status was unknown, age-related changes in expanded clonotypes were potentially confounded.

The library was prepared using 5' RACE. Sequencing used an Illumina HiSeq 2500. The second PCR ran for about 7 to 11 cycles and used a J-beta primer mix along with a sample-barcoded 5' primer. A unique molecular identifier was introduced onto each TCR beta cDNA molecule by a template-switch 5' adaptor carrying 12 random nucleotides. Each sample yielded at least 2.5 million CDR3-containing paired-end reads. First-strand cDNA was synthesized from all RNA with the Mint cDNA synthesis kit, primed by a TRBC-specific oligonucleotide. All cDNA was treated with uracil-DNA glycosylase and then went through a first 18-cycle PCR with the universal primers M1SS and BC2_uni_R. As for the original processing: Each sample was normalized by randomly selecting 1 million high-quality reads, each carrying a distinct molecular identifier. Reads with shared molecular identifiers were discarded instead of being binned into consensus sequences. CDR3 identification, clonotype clustering and error correction used MiTCR with a Q25 quality threshold and the strictest error-elimination algorithm. A nonparametric unseen species model with Euler transformation was used to estimate a lower bound on total TCR beta diversity. TCRdb cleaned the public reads at Q25 with fastp, built clones with MiXCR and kept in-frame beta chains. Each record represents a unique CDR3 protein, reported with the most common genes and DNA among its rows. The V and J calls, along with clone size, are taken from TCRdb and not from the paper's own processing. Within this sample are under 800,000 distinct CDR3 sequences, with roughly 44% of them counted one time only. The ten largest account for under 25% of the sample.

The chain is encoded by TRBV29-1 joined to TRBJ2-6; the D gene remains uncertain. This clonotype was sampled from a woman aged 55-69 years in good health. The sequenced sample consisted of blood. The nucleotide sequence reads TGCAGCGTTCGGGCTGATGGGGCCAACGTCCTGACTTTC. Translation gives CSVRADGANVLTF.